Listed below are T cell receptor beta chains from one sample, sequenced in a study of OX40 agonist ivuxolimab in advanced cancers. This table comes from immunoSEQ multiplex PCR, and its TCRdb copy is limited to in-frame clones, with some not included. The sample has about 91,000 clones, roughly 86% seen once. The specimen was CD4+ or CD8+ T cells sorted from blood, collected in a trial of the OX40 agonist ivuxolimab. These receptors originate from an adult with an advanced solid tumor such as melanoma, head and neck, liver or kidney cancer. Each CDR3 is given with its conserved first and last residue. Fields, in order: V gene, J gene, clone size, CDR3 protein. Clone sizes are given selectively: once, few, many, or a class where the clone is expanded.

>TRBV5-1|TRBJ2-1|NA
CASSLVASRSSYNEQFF
>TRBV6-1|TRBJ2-6|NA
CASSDLRAGANVLTF
>TRBV5-1|TRBJ2-3|NA
CASSWEGHTVDTQYF
>TRBV2|TRBJ1-1|few
CASSANYQGSF
>TRBV9|TRBJ1-1|NA
CASSEGANTEAFF
>TRBV6-6|TRBJ2-1|NA
CASSQTSGSYNEQFF
>TRBV4-3|TRBJ2-3|NA
CASSQGIGLAADTQYF
>TRBV7-9|TRBJ2-1|NA
CASSSLPRTQTDNEQFF
>TRBV9|TRBJ1-1|NA
CASSVDIGDRTEAFF
>TRBV7-9|TRBJ1-1|few
CASSFGTVNTEAFF
>TRBV11-3|TRBJ1-3|NA
CASSLTTTIYF
>TRBV7-2|TRBJ1-1|NA
CASSTGQGAEAFF
>TRBV9|TRBJ1-3|once
CASSVAAGEGRGNTIYF
>TRBV7-3|TRBJ1-1|NA
CASSLGQGTEAFF
>TRBV29-1|TRBJ1-4|NA
CSVGTGNNEKLFF
>TRBV5-1|TRBJ2-7|NA
CASSLGTGARYF
>TRBV27|TRBJ1-5|NA
CASAHGDRGKPSNQPQHF
>TRBV5-4|TRBJ1-1|NA
CASSLDPGGAFF
>TRBV6-5|TRBJ2-1|NA
CASLDSFYNEQFF
>TRBV6-5|TRBJ1-1|once
CASSYSTGAVNTEAFF
>TRBV11-2|TRBJ2-2|NA
CASSSRAGGQNTGELFF
>TRBV7-6|TRBJ1-5|NA
CASSPLGGDKIDPPQHF
>TRBV2|TRBJ1-1|NA
CASSALTGPGSTEAFF